Sequencing of this T cell receptor beta chain was carried out in a study of blood T cells in healthy people across ages. The germline CDR1 and CDR2 sequences are MDHEN and SYDVKM. This CDR3 is built from 14 residues. Concerning this clonotype: Antigen unknown. This may come from a read error, since a much larger clone is one base off.

Using a J-beta primer mix together with a sample-barcoded 5' primer, a second PCR was run for roughly 6 to 12 cycles. MiXCR, run by TCRdb on the 5' RACE reads, gives a single entry per CDR3 protein. The data show about 840,000 distinct CDR3 sequences, around 29% seen once. Study-wide results and limits: TCR beta diversity was tightly associated with the proportion of naive T cells. Getting older went along with TCR beta diversity per million T cells dropping roughly linearly.

The same specimen was also included in a second study, on T cells of mothers and their children.

The sample consisted of blood. The gene calls are TRBV28 and TRBJ2-7, with a tentative D call TRBD2 (6 bases). The sequence came from a woman aged 40 to 50 in good health. In nucleotides, the CDR3 is TGTGTCAGCAGTTCCGCCCGGGGAGGCTACGAGCAGTACTTC. It specifies CVSSSARGGYEQYF.